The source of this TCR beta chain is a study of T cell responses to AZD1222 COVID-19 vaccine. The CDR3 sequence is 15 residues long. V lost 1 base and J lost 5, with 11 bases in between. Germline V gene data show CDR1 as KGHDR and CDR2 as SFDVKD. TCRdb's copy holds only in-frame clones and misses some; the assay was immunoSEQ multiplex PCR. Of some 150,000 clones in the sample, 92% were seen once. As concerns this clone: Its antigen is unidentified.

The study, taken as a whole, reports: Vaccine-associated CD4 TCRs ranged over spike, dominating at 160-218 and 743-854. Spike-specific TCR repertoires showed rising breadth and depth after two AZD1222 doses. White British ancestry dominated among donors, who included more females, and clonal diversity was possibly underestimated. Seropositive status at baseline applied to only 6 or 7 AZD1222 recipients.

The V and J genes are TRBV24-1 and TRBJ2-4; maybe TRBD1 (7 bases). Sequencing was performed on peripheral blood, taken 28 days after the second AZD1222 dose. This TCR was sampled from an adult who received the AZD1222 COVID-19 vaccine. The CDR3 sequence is CATSDFGGGQNIQYF. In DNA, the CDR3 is TGTGCCACCAGTGATTTCGGAGGGGGCCAAAACATTCAGTACTTC.